This T cell receptor beta chain was profiled in a study of blood T cell repertoires in COVID-19. Original data processing: Estimated nucleated cell counts came from reference gene primer amplification. Generated by immunoSEQ multiplex PCR, the TCRdb table keeps only in-frame clones and is missing some. D and trimming were read from the DNA, whereas the V and J calls and clone size are those reported in that table. The sample lists over 20,000 clones, 80% to 95% occurring once. Germline V lookup: CDR1 MNHEY, CDR2 SVGAGI. CDR3 length equals 12 residues. V lost 6 bases and J 2 bases, leaving 5 bases between the germline ends.

The J gene is TRBJ1-3, the V gene TRBV6-5; no definite D call. The source of this sequence is a man between 65 and 80 years old with active COVID-19. The sequenced sample was peripheral blood. The CDR3, as DNA: TGTGCCAGCAGGGAGACTGGAAACACCATATATTTT. This encodes CASRETGNTIYF.